This TCR beta chain was identified in a study of blood T cell repertoires in COVID-19. Some clones are missing from TCRdb's copy, which holds only in-frame ones; the method was immunoSEQ multiplex PCR. The sample lists about 400,000 clones, roughly nine tenths occurring once. Trimming cost V 0 bases and J 6 bases, with 8 bases left between them. Germline assignment: CDR1 MGHRA and CDR2 YSYEKL. This CDR3 region has 13 residues. The gene calls are TRBV4-1 and TRBJ1-1, with D hard to call. This TCR was recovered from a woman aged 30 to 39 who had recovered from COVID-19. Sequencing was done on a sample of PBMCs or T cells enriched from blood (not recorded which). In nucleotides, the CDR3 is TGCGCCAGCAGCCAAGATTGGAGCGCTGAAGCTTTCTTT. Translation: CASSQDWSAEAFF.